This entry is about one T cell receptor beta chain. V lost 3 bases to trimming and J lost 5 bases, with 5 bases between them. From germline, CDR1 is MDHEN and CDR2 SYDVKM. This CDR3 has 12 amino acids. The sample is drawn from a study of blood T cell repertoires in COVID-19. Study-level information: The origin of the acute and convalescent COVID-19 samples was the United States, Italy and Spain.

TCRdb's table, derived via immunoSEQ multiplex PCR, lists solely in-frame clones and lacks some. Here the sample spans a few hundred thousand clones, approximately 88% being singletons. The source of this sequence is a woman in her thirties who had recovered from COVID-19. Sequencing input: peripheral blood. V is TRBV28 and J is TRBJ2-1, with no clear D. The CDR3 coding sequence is TGTGCCAGCAGTTTCGCGGACAATGAGCAGTTCTTC. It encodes CASSFADNEQFF.